This entry lists 13 T cell receptor beta chains sequenced from one sample in a study of identical twins (dated by TCRdb to the mid-2010s). Libraries came from 5' RACE. Sequenced on an Illumina HiSeq 2000. The public sequencing data were trimmed at Q25 with fastp and processed into clonotypes with MiXCR by TCRdb, which kept only in-frame beta chains. Each entry merges the rows of one CDR3 protein and shows their most common DNA and genes. The sample table contains about 490,000 distinct CDR3 sequences; only one count was recorded for nearly 15% of them. The ten largest account for more than 0.4% of the sample. These data also featured in a second study, about yellow fever vaccine responses in identical twins.

Material: CD4+ T cells sorted from blood. These receptor sequences come from a woman in her late teens or twenties in good health.

This clonotype has a count of ten or more. The chain couples TRBV27 to TRBJ2-5; 12 nucleotides agree with TRBD2. After removal of 5 bases from V and 1 base from J, the junction contained 8 bases not matched to a gene. The CDR3 extends over 17 amino acids. Germline V gene sequence: CDR1 MNHEY, CDR2 SMNVEV (reference sequence). In DNA form, the CDR3 reads TGTGCCAGCAGTCCCCGACTAGCGGGAGCCCTCCAAGAGACCCAGTACTTC. Its translation: CASSPRLAGALQETQYF.

The chain uses TRBV6-5 and TRBJ1-2; maybe TRBD1 (5 bases). This CDR3 contains 14 residues. Germline values: CDR1 MNHEY, CDR2 SVGAGI. The ends were cut back, 4 bases at V and 2 bases at J, with 11 bases in the middle. The DNA for the CDR3 is TGTGCCAGCAGTTCGGGACGGCCCAACTATGGCTACACCTTC. Its translation: CASSSGRPNYGYTF.

This sequence joins TRBV6-1 and TRBJ2-3; D is undetermined. The length of the CDR3 is 16 residues. CDR1 is MNHNS and CDR2 is SASEGT in the germline V gene. Trimming took 2 bases from V and 2 from J, leaving 14 bases between them. CDR3 in amino acids: CASSESSRHSTDTQYF. The CDR3 region has the DNA TGTGCCAGCAGTGAAAGCAGTAGACATTCCACAGATACGCAGTATTTT.

The rearrangement joins TRBV14 to TRBJ2-1; 9 nucleotides match TRBD1. Germline V gene sequence: CDR1 SGHDN, CDR2 FVKESK. CDR3 length: 12 amino acids. Trimming at V came to 5 bases and at J to 9 bases, leaving 2 bases not matched to a gene. The CDR3 DNA follows: TGTGCCAGCAGCGGACAGGGGATTGAGCAGTTCTTC. Protein sequence: CASSGQGIEQFF.

The genes are TRBV4-1 and TRBJ2-7; TRBD2 matches at 11 bases. CDR3 size: 17 residues. Germline-derived CDR1 and CDR2 are MGHRA and YSYEKL. Unmatched junction bases numbered 7, after V lost 1 base and J lost 2 bases. The CDR3 DNA follows: TGCGCCAGCAGCCAAGGGTTACTAGCGGGAGACCCCTACGAGCAGTACTTC. As protein: CASSQGLLAGDPYEQYF.

V gene TRBV15 combines with J gene TRBJ2-1, with 8 positions matching TRBD2. The CDR3 length is 15 residues. With V trimmed by 3 bases and J by 9 bases, 10 bases remained unmatched. Germline V CDR1 and CDR2: LNHNV, YYDKDF (reference sequence). The CDR3 DNA sequence: TGTGCCACCAGCAGTCCAATCCCCGGGGGGGCTGAGCAGTTCTTC. Protein product: CATSSPIPGGAEQFF.

There are a few counts of this clonotype. CDR3 in amino acids: CASSRKIAGKYNEQFF. DNA of the CDR3: TGTGCCAGCAGTCGTAAGATAGCGGGGAAATACAATGAGCAGTTCTTC. The chain has TRBV6-1 and TRBJ2-1, with TRBD2 identical over 8 bases. CDR1 is MNHNS and CDR2 is SASEGT in the germline V gene. The CDR3 loop spans 16 amino acids. V shed 5 bases, J shed 4 bases, and the junction held 10 bases outside the gene matches.

This clonotype was detected only a few times. The chain links TRBV20-1 to TRBJ1-4; D perhaps matches TRBD1 (6 bases). The CDR3 runs 14 residues. Germline CDR1 reads DFQATT; CDR2 reads SNEGSKA (reference sequence). The V gene lost 5 bases and the J gene lost 5 bases, with 15 bases spanning the gap. DNA of the CDR3: TGCAGTGCTGGGGGCCGGGGGGCGAATGAAAAACTGTTTTTT. Residues: CSAGGRGANEKLFF.

This clonotype came up a few times. This chain connects TRBV20-1 to TRBJ2-2; either TRBD1 or TRBD2 may supply D (6 bases each). CDR1 and CDR2 from the germline V gene are DFQATT and SNEGSKA (reference sequence). Trimming shortened V by 3 bases and J by 4 bases, and 12 bases separated the two germline ends. The CDR3 runs to 14 residues. This chain's CDR3 is CSARGGTLTGELFF. CDR3 nucleotide sequence: TGCAGTGCTAGGGGCGGGACACTCACCGGGGAGCTGTTTTTT.

The gene calls are TRBV9 and TRBJ2-3; D gene unclear. CDR3 size: 14 residues. The V end lost 4 bases, the J end lost 4 bases, and 13 bases lay between the germline ends. CDR1 is SGDLS and CDR2 is YYNGEE in the germline V gene. CDR3 sequence (DNA): TGTGCCAGCAGCTATCTGTCCTTGGCAGATACGCAGTATTTT. Protein sequence: CASSYLSLADTQYF.

The rearrangement links TRBV12-3 or TRBV12-4 to TRBJ2-5; possible D gene TRBD2, 6 bases. The CDR3 extends over 13 amino acids. Between the trimmed V and J ends, which lost 6 bases and 5 bases, there was a span of 13 bases. In nucleotides, the CDR3 is TGTGCCAGCAGCTTTGCGGGGCTGGAGACCCAGTACTTC. Protein sequence: CASSFAGLETQYF.

This chain uses TRBV11-2 with TRBJ2-7; TRBD2 is a possible D gene (7 bases). CDR1 is SGHAT and CDR2 is FQNNGV in the germline V gene. The CDR3 is made up of 17 amino acids. V dropped 5 bases and J dropped 2 bases, with 22 bases sitting between them. CDR3 region: CASSQRRGTTSTYEQYF. The CDR3 DNA reads TGTGCCAGCAGCCAACGGAGGGGGACTACCTCCACCTACGAGCAGTACTTC.

This clonotype was counted a few times. CDR3 sequence: CASSLTYHQETQYF. CDR3 DNA sequence: TGTGCCAGCAGTCTGACTTACCACCAAGAGACCCAGTACTTC. The V gene is TRBV7-8, the J gene TRBJ2-5; D unclear. This CDR3 spans 14 amino acids. Per germline, CDR1 SGHVS and CDR2 FQNEAQ. The ends were cut back, 6 bases at V and 0 bases at J, with 11 bases in the middle. The full variable domain, rest sourced from reference TRBV7-8 and TRBJ2-5, is GAGVSQSPRYKVAKRGQDVALRCDPISGHVSLFWYQQALGQGPEFLTYFQNEAQLDKSGLPSDRFFAERPEGSVSTLKIQRTQQEDSAVYLCASSLTYHQETQYFGPGTRLLVL.